The clone carrying this T cell receptor (beta chain) showed up just once. Its antigen is not known. The CDR3 runs 15 residues. V was trimmed by 4 bases and J by 4 bases, leaving 13 bases between them. Germline lookup yields CDR1 LNHDA and CDR2 SQIVND (reference sequence). The sample comes from a study of cytomegalovirus exposure and HLA in healthy donors. Regarding the study as a whole: Analysis performed later found roughly 17,000 TCR beta sequences associated with HLA alleles at 0.05 false discovery rate. Among CMV-associated TCR beta chains, most appeared HLA-restricted in a later analysis. Exclusion as indistinguishable affected some V segments, including TRBV6-2 and TRBV6-3. Later on, a genetic analysis was performed. It linked a missense variant in DCLRE1C with V- and J-gene trimming of TCR beta.

Primers for the PCR totalled 60 Vbeta and 13 Jbeta. Some clones are missing from TCRdb's copy, which holds only in-frame ones; the method was immunoSEQ multiplex PCR. The sample consists of roughly 70,000 clones, over 70% of them appearing once. Material for sequencing was PBMCs. J is TRBJ2-2 and V is TRBV19; D might be TRBD1 (6 bases). This receptor was obtained from a human donor in good health. The CDR3 coding sequence is TGTGCCAGTAGTACCTCCGGGACACCCACCGGGGAGCTGTTTTTT. Translating it yields CASSTSGTPTGELFF.